This T cell receptor beta chain came from a study of blood T cell repertoires in COVID-19. Study-level background: Whether acute or convalescent, the COVID-19 samples came from the United States, Italy and Spain. PBMCs, B-cell-depleted T cells, or T cells provided the cDNA or gDNA that made up the material.

Authors' processing steps: Reference gene primers were amplified, and this amplification served to estimate nucleated cell counts. TCRdb keeps only in-frame clones here, not all; method: immunoSEQ multiplex PCR. The V and J calls and clone size come from that table; D and trimming were worked out from the DNA. The table lists about 87,000 clones, roughly 87% of them singletons. J gave up 9 bases and V 4 bases, and 1 base lay outside the gene matches. Germline V CDR1 and CDR2: LNHDA, SQIVND (reference sequence). The CDR3 sequence is 12 residues long. The source of this sequence is a woman aged 80 or older with acute or convalescent COVID-19. The sequencing sample was made of peripheral blood. V and J are TRBV19 and TRBJ2-1; 9 bases are shared with TRBD2. The CDR3 loop reads CASSKRGVEQFF. Written as DNA, the CDR3 is TGTGCCAGTAGTAAGCGGGGGGTTGAGCAGTTCTTC. The full variable domain, with the rest looked up from reference TRBV19 and TRBJ2-1, is DGGITQSPKYLFRKEGQNVTLSCEQNLNHDAMYWYRQDPGQGLRLIYYSQIVNDFQKGDIAEGYSVSREKKESFPLTVTSAQKNPTAFYLCASSKRGVEQFFGPGTRLTVL.